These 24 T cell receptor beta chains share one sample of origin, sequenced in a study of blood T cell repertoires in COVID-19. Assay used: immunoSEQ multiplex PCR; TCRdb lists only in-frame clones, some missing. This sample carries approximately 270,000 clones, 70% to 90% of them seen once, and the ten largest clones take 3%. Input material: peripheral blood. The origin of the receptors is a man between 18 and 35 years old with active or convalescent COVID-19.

The CDR3 loop reads CASSTGTSGSTGELFF. CDR3 in DNA: TGTGCCAGCAGTACCGGGACTAGCGGGAGTACCGGGGAGCTGTTTTTT. This chain links TRBV6-4 with TRBJ2-2; TRBD2 agrees at 14 bases. Germline values: CDR1 MRHNA, CDR2 SNTAGT. The CDR3 consists of 16 residues. The V and J ends lost 5 bases and 5 bases, in that order; junction bases with no gene match: 4.

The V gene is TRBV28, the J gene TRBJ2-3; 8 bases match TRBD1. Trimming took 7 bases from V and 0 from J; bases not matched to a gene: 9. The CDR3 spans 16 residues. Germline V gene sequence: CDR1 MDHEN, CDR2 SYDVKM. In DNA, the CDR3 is TGTGCCAGCATCTTGTACAGGGGGTCTAGCACAGATACGCAGTATTTT. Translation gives CASILYRGSSTDTQYF.

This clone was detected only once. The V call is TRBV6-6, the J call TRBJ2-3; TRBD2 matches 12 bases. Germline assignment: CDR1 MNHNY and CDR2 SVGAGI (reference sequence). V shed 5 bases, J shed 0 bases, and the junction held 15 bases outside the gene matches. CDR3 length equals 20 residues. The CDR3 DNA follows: TGTGCCAGCAGTCCCATCAGACTAGCGGGGGAGCTAGCTAGCACAGATACGCAGTATTTT. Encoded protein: CASSPIRLAGELASTDTQYF.

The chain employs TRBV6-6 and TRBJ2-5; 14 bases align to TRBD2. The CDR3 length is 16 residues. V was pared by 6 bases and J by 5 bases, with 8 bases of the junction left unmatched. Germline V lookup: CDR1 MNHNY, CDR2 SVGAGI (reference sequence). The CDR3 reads CASSSGLAGGYETQYF. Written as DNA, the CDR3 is TGTGCCAGCAGCTCTGGACTAGCGGGGGGTTATGAGACCCAGTACTTC.

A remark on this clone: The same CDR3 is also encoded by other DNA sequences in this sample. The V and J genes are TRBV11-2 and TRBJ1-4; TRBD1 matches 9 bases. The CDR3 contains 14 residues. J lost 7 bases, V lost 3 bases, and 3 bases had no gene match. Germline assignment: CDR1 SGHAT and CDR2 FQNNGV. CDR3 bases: TGTGCCAGCAGCTTGGGACAGGGAGCTGAAAAACTGTTTTTT. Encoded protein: CASSLGQGAEKLFF.

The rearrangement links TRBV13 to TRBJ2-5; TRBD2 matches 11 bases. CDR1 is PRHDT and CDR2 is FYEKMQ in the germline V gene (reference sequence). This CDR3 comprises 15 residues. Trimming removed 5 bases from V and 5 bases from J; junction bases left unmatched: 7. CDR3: CASSPLAGGGETQYF. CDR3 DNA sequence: TGTGCCAGCAGCCCCTTAGCGGGAGGGGGGGAGACCCAGTACTTC.

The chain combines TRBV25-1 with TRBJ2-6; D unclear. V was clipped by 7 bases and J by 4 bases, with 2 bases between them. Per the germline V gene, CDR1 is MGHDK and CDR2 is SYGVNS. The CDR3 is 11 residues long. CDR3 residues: CASTGANVLTF. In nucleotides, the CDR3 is TGTGCCAGCACAGGGGCCAACGTCCTGACTTTC.

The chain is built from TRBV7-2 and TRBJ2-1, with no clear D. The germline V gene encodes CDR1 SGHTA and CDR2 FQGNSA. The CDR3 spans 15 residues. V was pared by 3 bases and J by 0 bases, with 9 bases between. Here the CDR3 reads CASSFLISSYNEQFF. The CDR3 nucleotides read TGTGCCAGCAGCTTCCTTATCAGCTCCTACAATGAGCAGTTCTTC. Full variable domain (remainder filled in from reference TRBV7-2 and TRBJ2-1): GAGVSQSPSNKVTEKGKDVELRCDPISGHTALYWYRQSLGQGLEFLIYFQGNSAPDKSGLPSDRFSAERTGGSVSTLTIQRTQQEDSAVYLCASSFLISSYNEQFFGPGTRLTVL.

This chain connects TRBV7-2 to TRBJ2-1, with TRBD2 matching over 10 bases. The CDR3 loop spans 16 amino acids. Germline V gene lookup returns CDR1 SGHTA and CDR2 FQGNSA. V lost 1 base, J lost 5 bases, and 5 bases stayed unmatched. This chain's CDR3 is CASSLVLAGVNNEQFF. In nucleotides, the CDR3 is TGTGCCAGCAGCTTAGTTCTAGCGGGAGTAAACAATGAGCAGTTCTTC.

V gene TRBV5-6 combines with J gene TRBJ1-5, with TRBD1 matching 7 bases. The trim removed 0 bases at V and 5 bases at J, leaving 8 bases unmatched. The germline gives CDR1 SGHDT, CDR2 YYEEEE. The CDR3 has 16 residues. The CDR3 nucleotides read TGTGCCAGCAGCTTGGCAGGGGGAGCCCAATATCAGCCCCAGCATTTT. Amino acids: CASSLAGGAQYQPQHF.

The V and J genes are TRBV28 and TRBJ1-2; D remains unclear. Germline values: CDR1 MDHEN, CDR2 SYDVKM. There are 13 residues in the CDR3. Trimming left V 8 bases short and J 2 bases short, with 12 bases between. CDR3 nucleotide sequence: TGTGCCAGCGTGCCCTACTTAAACTATGGCTACACCTTC. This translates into CASVPYLNYGYTF.

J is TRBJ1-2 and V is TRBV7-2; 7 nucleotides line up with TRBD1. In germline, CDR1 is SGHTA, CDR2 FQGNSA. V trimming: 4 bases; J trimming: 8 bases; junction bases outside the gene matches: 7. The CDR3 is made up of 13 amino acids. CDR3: CASSSGRGLGYTF. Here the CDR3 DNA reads TGTGCCAGCAGCTCTGGAAGGGGGCTGGGCTACACCTTC.

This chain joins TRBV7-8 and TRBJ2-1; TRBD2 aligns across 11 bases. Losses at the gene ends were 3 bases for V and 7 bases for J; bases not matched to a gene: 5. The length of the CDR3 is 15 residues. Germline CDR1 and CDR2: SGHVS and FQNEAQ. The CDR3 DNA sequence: TGTGCCAGCAGCTTCGTACTAGCGGGAGTAAATGAGCAGTTCTTC. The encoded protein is CASSFVLAGVNEQFF.

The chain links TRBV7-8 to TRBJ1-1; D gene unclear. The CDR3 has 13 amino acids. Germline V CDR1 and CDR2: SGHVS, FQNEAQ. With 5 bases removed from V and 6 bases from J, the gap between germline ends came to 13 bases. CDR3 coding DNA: TGTGCCAGCAGCCGTGCCCGAGGCGCTGAAGCTTTCTTT. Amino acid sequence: CASSRARGAEAFF. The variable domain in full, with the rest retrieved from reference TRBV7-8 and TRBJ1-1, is GAGVSQSPRYKVAKRGQDVALRCDPISGHVSLFWYQQALGQGPEFLTYFQNEAQLDKSGLPSDRFFAERPEGSVSTLKIQRTQQEDSAVYLCASSRARGAEAFFGQGTRLTVV.

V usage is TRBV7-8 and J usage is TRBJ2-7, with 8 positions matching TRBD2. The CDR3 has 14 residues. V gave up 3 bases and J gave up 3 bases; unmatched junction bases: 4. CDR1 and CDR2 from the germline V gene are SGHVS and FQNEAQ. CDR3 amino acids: CASSLLAGLYEQYF. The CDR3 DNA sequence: TGTGCCAGCAGCTTGTTAGCGGGGCTCTACGAGCAGTACTTC.

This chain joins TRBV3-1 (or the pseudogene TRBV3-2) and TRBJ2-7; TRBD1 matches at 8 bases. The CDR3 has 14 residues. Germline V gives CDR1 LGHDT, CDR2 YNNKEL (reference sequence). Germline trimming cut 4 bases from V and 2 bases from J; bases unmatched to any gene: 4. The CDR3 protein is CASSPGQGPYEQYF. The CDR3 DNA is TGTGCCAGCAGCCCCGGACAGGGACCCTACGAGCAGTACTTC.

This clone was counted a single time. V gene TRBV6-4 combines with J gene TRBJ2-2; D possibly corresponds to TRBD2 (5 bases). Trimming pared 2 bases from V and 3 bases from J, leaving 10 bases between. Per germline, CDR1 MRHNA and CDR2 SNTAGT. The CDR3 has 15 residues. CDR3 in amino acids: CASSDKDSYTGELFF. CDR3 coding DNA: TGTGCCAGCAGTGACAAGGACTCATACACCGGGGAGCTGTTTTTT.

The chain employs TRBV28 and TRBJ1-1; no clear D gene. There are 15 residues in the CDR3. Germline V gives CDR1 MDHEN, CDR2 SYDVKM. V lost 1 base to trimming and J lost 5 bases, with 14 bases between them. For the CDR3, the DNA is TGTGCCAGCAGTTTATCTTTTGAGGGAGGAACTGAAGCTTTCTTT. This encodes CASSLSFEGGTEAFF.

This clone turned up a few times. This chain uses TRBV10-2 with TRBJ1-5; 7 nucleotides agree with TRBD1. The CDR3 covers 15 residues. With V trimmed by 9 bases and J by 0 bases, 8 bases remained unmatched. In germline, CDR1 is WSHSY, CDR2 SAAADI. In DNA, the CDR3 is TGCGCCAGTGGGGGACAGACATATAGCAATCAGCCCCAGCATTTT. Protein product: CASGGQTYSNQPQHF.

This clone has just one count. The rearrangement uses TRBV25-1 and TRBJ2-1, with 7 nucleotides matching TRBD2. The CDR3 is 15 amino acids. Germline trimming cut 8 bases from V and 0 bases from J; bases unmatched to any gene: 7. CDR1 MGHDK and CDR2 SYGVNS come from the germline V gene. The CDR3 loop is CASAFGGFSYNEQFF. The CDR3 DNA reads TGTGCCAGCGCCTTCGGGGGGTTCTCCTACAATGAGCAGTTCTTC.

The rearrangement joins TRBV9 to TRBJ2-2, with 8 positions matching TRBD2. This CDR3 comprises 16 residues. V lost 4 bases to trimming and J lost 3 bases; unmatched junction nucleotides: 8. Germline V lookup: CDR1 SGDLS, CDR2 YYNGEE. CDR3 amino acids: CASSSRREGDTGELFF. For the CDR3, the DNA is TGTGCCAGCAGCTCCCGACGGGAGGGTGACACCGGGGAGCTGTTTTTT.

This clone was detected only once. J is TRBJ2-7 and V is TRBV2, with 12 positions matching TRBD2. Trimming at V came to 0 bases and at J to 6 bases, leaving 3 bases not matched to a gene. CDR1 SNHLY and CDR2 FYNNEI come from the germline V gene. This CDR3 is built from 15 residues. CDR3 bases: TGTGCCAGCAGTGAAGCTGAACTAGCGGGAGGCGAGCAGTACTTC. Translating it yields CASSEAELAGGEQYF.

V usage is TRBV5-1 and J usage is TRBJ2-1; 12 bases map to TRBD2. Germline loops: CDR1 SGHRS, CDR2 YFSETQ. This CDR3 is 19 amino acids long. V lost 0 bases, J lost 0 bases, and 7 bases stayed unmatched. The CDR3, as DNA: TGCGCCAGCAGCTTGGCCGCTAGCGGGAGGGCCTCCTCCTACAATGAGCAGTTCTTC. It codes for CASSLAASGRASSYNEQFF. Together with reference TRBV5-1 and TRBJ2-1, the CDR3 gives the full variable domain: KAGVTQTPRYLIKTRGQQVTLSCSPISGHRSVSWYQQTPGQGLQFLFEYFSETQRNKGNFPGRFSGRQFSNSRSEMNVSTLELGDSALYLCASSLAASGRASSYNEQFFGPGTRLTVL.

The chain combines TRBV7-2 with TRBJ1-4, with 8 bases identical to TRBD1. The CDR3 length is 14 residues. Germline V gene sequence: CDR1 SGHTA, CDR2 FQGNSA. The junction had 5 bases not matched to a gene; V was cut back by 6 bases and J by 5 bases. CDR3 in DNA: TGTGCCAGCAGGGCCGGGACAGGAAATGAAAAACTGTTTTTT. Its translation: CASRAGTGNEKLFF.